The present entry profiles one TCR beta chain with its context. There is no known antigen for this receptor. The record has no base qualities; no much larger clone is one base away. The library was obtained by multiplex PCR. The sequencing machine was an Illumina HiSeq 2500. Following protocols modified from ARM-PCR, the researchers constructed TCRbeta libraries through three rounds of nested PCR with primers (Table S4). Before sequencing, PCR products in the 200-500 bp range were cut out of the gel and cleaned up using the QIAquick gel extraction kit. The paper's processing steps were these. Trimmomatic was used to clean the reads, FLASH merged the cleaned reads into complete CDR3 sequences, and MiTCR assigned the sequences to V(D)J germline segments. VDJtools was used to compute clonal diversity as the inverse Simpson's index. Productive reads were defined as in-frame sequences without a premature stop codon. In-frame beta chains were kept once TCRdb had trimmed the public reads at Q25 with fastp and called clones with MiXCR. CDR3 protein duplicates are merged, each entry listing the most common genes and DNA. TCRdb, not the original authors, processed these V and J calls. Counted in this sample were approximately 90,000 distinct CDR3 sequences; roughly 66% of them appeared once. The top ten hold about 18% of the sample.

The entry originates in a study of tumor and adjacent non-tumor tissue in lung cancer (dated by TCRdb to 2017 to 2018). A note on the overall study: By cancer type, the cohort comprised eleven to twelve adenocarcinoma patients, 2 squamous cell carcinoma patients and 1 small cell lung cancer patient. Ages among the roughly 15 patients ranged from roughly 30 to 85 years, there were ten or so men and 5 women, and disease was at TNM stage I to III. A total of approximately 120,000,000 productive TCRbeta reads were generated by sequencing, corresponding to an average of roughly 4.1 million reads per sample. Bulk TCRbeta repertoires were compared between lung tumor tissue and matched distant non-tumor lung tissue obtained from over 13 lung cancer patients. Around 31 paired specimens, one tumor and one normal lung sample per patient, were profiled by TCRbeta CDR3 sequencing.

Based on the germline V gene, the CDR1 and CDR2 sequences are MNHEY and SVGEGT. Clipping removes 2 bases from V and 7 bases from J, with 4 as the unmatched junction base count. Its CDR3 holds 13 amino acids, cysteine through phenylalanine. Only the CDR3 part of the read is kept: 39 bases, read in frame from the first base. What the study reported, not specific to this receptor: TCR diversity was significantly higher in younger patients, and greater tumor TCR diversity was associated with shorter overall survival and shorter disease-free survival. Peripheral blood was not sequenced, so blood TCRbeta repertoires in these lung cancer patients were not examined. Neither the sequencing platform nor unique molecular identifiers are named or mentioned anywhere in the methods. A significantly larger cumulative share of the repertoire was made up by the top 100 clones in normal lung than in tumor tissue. Tumor tissue showed significantly higher TCR diversity (inverse Simpson) than normal lung tissue, at 431.37 vs 166.20 (P = 0.0075, Mann-Whitney U test). With only about 16 patients in the cohort, the authors noted that larger samples and more detailed clinical data are needed.

RNA was isolated from bulk, unsorted tissue, and RNA quality was assessed with a NanoDrop ND-1000 and an Agilent 2100. Donors were newly diagnosed lung cancer patients admitted for thoracic surgery in China between August and November 2014, without prior chemotherapy. Patients with previous radiotherapy or chemotherapy, or with another concurrent cancer, were excluded from the study. Pieces of surgical tissue measuring roughly 1-2 cm3 were kept in RNAlater solution and stored at -80 degrees C until use. The chain was built from TRBV6-2 or TRBV6-3 and TRBJ1-1; 7 central nucleotides agree with TRBD1. Sequencing input: lung tumor tissue. The clonotype originates from a man aged 60 to 75 with non-small cell lung cancer. The CDR3 protein sequence reads: CASSYGQGDEAFF. At the DNA level, the sequence is TGTGCCAGCAGTTACGGTCAGGGGGATGAAGCTTTCTTT.